This T cell receptor beta chain was sequenced for a study of cytomegalovirus exposure and HLA in healthy donors (dated by TCRdb to about 2017). At the level of the whole study: In an earlier analysis of 587 of the donors, 276 Gb of sequence data and 95 million to 130 million unique TCR beta sequences from about 190 million T cells were reported. In a later analysis, previously published TCR beta repertoires from several hundred donors were re-analyzed and high-resolution HLA genotyping was added so that TCR occurrence patterns could be studied. Donor age, sex, ethnicity and CMV serostatus were collected together with the repertoire data. The study was designed to test whether signatures of past pathogen exposure could be identified by cataloging public T cell receptors. HLA typing covered class I and class II loci at four-digit resolution. Using immunosequencing, the study profiled T cell repertoires from around 670 subjects and related those repertoires to cytomegalovirus serostatus. An early release covering roughly 640 HLA-typed donors comprised roughly 300 gigabases of sequencing data and approximately 80 million unique TCR sequences. Typing coverage varied by locus: roughly 629-640 donors for A, B, C, DRB1 and DQB1; around 560 for DQA1; approximately 570 for DPA1; under 490 for DPB1. In the later analysis, no new phenotypic data were used to find candidate immune exposures; instead, reliance was placed on TCR beta sequences and their occurrence across donors. On average, 235,054 unique TCR beta nucleotide sequences were sequenced per donor among 398 genotyped donors of the cohort, with approximately 18% of those sequences being non-productive. Of the approximately 370 genotyped donors, approximately 81% were placed in the genetic ancestry cluster associated with self-reported Caucasian donors. To decide whether each TCR beta V gene segment behaved as functional or pseudogenic, an earlier analysis of fewer than 750 of the donors relied on high-throughput TCR beta sequencing. To predict cytomegalovirus infection status, the study brought together high-throughput TCR immunosequencing, statistical association of individual TCRs with disease status, and machine learning. In addition to the first cohort of 666 subjects, a separate validation cohort of around 110 different subjects was used. A later genetic analysis took genome-wide SNP genotypes for about 65% of the roughly 670 donors and used that subset as a discovery cohort. Every discovery cohort repertoire had been produced on one sequencing platform. Because of strong linkage in the cohort, five DR-DQ haplotypes were treated as single units for association and clustering. General study outcomes and caveats: A further reported finding was that TCR beta sequences accurately predicted the HLA-A and HLA-B alleles for most subjects in the first cohort. Because HLA typing was unavailable for some donors at each locus, only the typed subset was used in association tests. Compared with the roughly 700-donor mean, donors in an Asian-associated ancestry cluster had fewer N-insertions in productive TCRs, according to a later genetic analysis. A later analysis found that most CMV-associated TCR beta chains appeared HLA-restricted, with HLA associations seemingly driven largely by CMV exposure. A few of the identified cytomegalovirus-associated TCR beta chains were confirmed in vitro to be specific for cytomegalovirus antigens. A later analysis found that TCR association rates varied across HLA loci, with DRB1 alleles showing the most associated TCRs and HLA-C alleles the fewest. The study listed 164 TCR beta chains as associated with cytomegalovirus. According to the authors, the approach could potentially be generalized to other disease states and immunological phenotypes. Compared with equally common non-associated chains, HLA-associated TCR beta chains in a later analysis were more clonally expanded and had lower generation probabilities. CMV serostatus was the only immune exposure information available for the cohort. An earlier analysis of approximately 590 of the donors showed that most TCR beta V segments appeared in productive rearrangements either about 87% or about 30% of the time, which broadly matched IMGT annotations. Strong co-occurrence of HLA alleles, especially DR and DQ, made assigning TCR associations to individual alleles difficult. Because counts were too low, 15 or so rarely observed V segments, including chromosome 9 orphons, were excluded from the earlier analysis of several hundred of the donors. Most TCR sequences were seen in very few donors, while some public TCRs were found in many individuals. Correlated functional status among segregating V segments might reflect linkage disequilibrium, but an unknown experimental factor could not be ruled out. A later analysis associated 15,000 to 20,000 TCR beta sequences with specific HLA alleles at a false discovery rate of 0.05. The classifier was reported to diagnose cytomegalovirus status with high specificity and sensitivity in both the original and validation cohorts. V-gene and J-gene trimming of TCR beta chains was associated with a missense DCLRE1C variant in a later genetic analysis, and the association was replicated in an independent cohort. In a later analysis, several top co-occurrence clusters were reported to appear linked to parvovirus B19, influenza, CMV and Epstein-Barr virus. A cluster of highly shared sequence variants was judged likely to be a technical artifact of the sequencing pipeline. The presence/absence analyses assumed that sequencing depth was roughly uniform across donors, and that assumption may not be true. Some IMGT-functional V segments, including TRBV6-2 and TRBV6-3, could not be told apart with the 87-base-pair reads, so those segments were excluded. The cohort was sequenced for TCR beta chains only, and without alpha or paired-chain data the features that could be detected were limited.

A note on this clone: This clone's antigen is unknown. It has no much larger one-base neighbor in the sample; base qualities were not kept.

Sequences LNHDA (CDR1) and SQIVND (CDR2) are obtained from the germline V gene (reference sequence). From cysteine to phenylalanine, the CDR3 is 16 amino acids long. The retained sequence is limited to the CDR3, 48 bases, with the frame set at the first base. A distance of 16 bases separates the germline ends of V and J, which lose 7 bases and 0 bases respectively. Library generation was performed with the immunoSEQ multiplex PCR assay. For the multiplex PCR, a mixture combining 60 forward primers for TCR Vbeta segments and 13 reverse primers for TCR Jbeta segments was used. A multiplex PCR assay on genomic DNA amplified the CDR3 region of rearranged TCR beta genes. Amplified TCR beta libraries were sequenced as 87-base-pair reads on the Illumina HiSeq System. The authors processed their data as follows. In a later analysis, 70 million to 95 million unique TCR beta chains were counted across the 500 to 850 repertoires, and roughly 11 million of these chains were shared by at least two donors. Raw reads were error-corrected and collapsed into unique sequences by a nearest-neighbor algorithm in which closely related sequences were merged to remove PCR and sequencing errors. CDR3 sequences were aligned to IMGT reference sequences to assign V, D and J gene segments. Each retained sequence needed at least a six-nucleotide match to both a V gene segment and a J gene segment. A rearrangement counted as productive if the CDR3 had no stop codons and remained in frame with V and J, and every other rearrangement counted as non-productive. Following IMGT convention, CDR3 was defined as the stretch from the second conserved V-encoded cysteine to the conserved J-encoded phenylalanine. The earlier analysis of fewer than 750 of the donors excluded sequences that lacked an unambiguous match to a single V gene segment. An earlier analysis of several hundred of the donors called V segments functional above 56.7% productive rearrangements and segregating when the between-donor standard deviation exceeded 5%. A statistical classification framework was developed to diagnose cytomegalovirus status using the catalog of TCR beta chain sequences. V and J gene assignment, in a later analysis, came from comparing TCR nucleotide sequences with IMGT/GENE-DB human TR gene sequences. Using the TCRdist pipeline, a later analysis assigned CDR3 sequences along with most-parsimonious VDJ recombination scenarios. In a later analysis, every TCR beta chain was defined by the combination of its CDR3 amino acid sequence and its V-gene family, and reads without a unique V-gene family were dropped. A later analysis removed over 500 highly shared, low-generation-probability nucleotide sequences to deal with suspected cross-contamination and a sequencing artifact. In a later analysis, a clonal expansion index for each public chain was calculated from normalized within-repertoire ranks of inferred template counts. Generation probabilities in a later analysis came from a VDJ recombination model fitted to out-of-frame rearrangements, and those results were checked against IGoR. In a later analysis, TCR-TCR, TCR-HLA and TCR-CMV co-occurrence was scored with hypergeometric tests, and a repertoire-size bias correction was applied to TCR pairs. To estimate false discovery rates, a later analysis permuted the HLA or CMV assignments 20 times. A later analysis grouped co-occurring TCRs with DBSCAN, adding TCRdist sequence similarity when clustering within HLA-allele-positive subsets. Co-occurrence clustering excluded repertoires with fewer than 30,000 or more than 120,000 public chains, plus five with anomalous nucleotide sharing. TCRdb carries this immuneACCESS record with in-frame sequences only. Its versions omit some clonotypes, under half of them owing to an unresolved V gene in the studies checked, with the rest unexplained. The D gene and trimming were derived from the DNA, and the V and J assignments and clone size from that table. The sample contains some 100,000 clones, 79% of them found a single time. Roughly 3.7% of the sample is taken by the ten largest.

The cohort consisted of fewer than 700 healthy bone marrow donors. All cohort members were sampled while nominally healthy, although unrecorded immune exposures were likely present. The donor tested CMV seropositive and was one of the 289 seropositive cohort members. Every donor gave a peripheral blood sample, and the peripheral blood mononuclear cells from that sample were used for TCR beta sequencing. The Qiagen DNeasy Blood Extraction Kit was used to extract genomic DNA from the blood cell samples. The source of this sequence is a female donor in good health and CMV-seropositive. Specimen: PBMCs. The sequence links TRBV19 to TRBJ1-5; a tentative D match to TRBD1 spans 5 bases. At the DNA level, the sequence is TGTGCCAGTATGGGGGGAAGCCTTTATAGCAATCAGCCCCAGCATTTT. It translates as CASMGGSLYSNQPQHF.